This TCR beta chain was sequenced for a study of T-cell reconstitution after alpha-beta-depleted transplantation in children. The CDR3 spans 13 residues. Trimming pared 5 bases from V and 5 bases from J, leaving 11 bases between. Germline CDR1 SGHNT, CDR2 YYREEE (reference sequence). This clonotype was detected only a few times. What it binds is unknown. Notes on the study in general: T-cell counts and diversity were attributed mostly to newly produced T cells one year after transplant.

A TCRbeta library incorporating unique molecular identifiers was prepared. TCRdb reprocessed the PCR reads via MiXCR and lists one record per CDR3 protein. Of fewer than 550,000 distinct CDR3 sequences listed, 9.5% to 12% were seen once; the top ten hold around 15%. The sample in question was PBMCs, mostly from graft donor cells, obtained 180 days after TCRalphabeta/CD19-depleted stem cell transplant. The gene calls are TRBV5-4 and TRBJ2-1, with D possibly TRBD2 on 5 matching bases. The TCR sequence derives from a female patient aged 2-9 years who had a stem cell transplant for aplastic anemia, so the T cells may come from the graft donor. The CDR3 here is CASRSDLHNEQFF. CDR3 coding DNA: TGTGCCAGCAGATCGGACTTGCACAATGAGCAGTTCTTC.